This entry features one TCR beta chain sequence. Its antigen is as yet unknown. The repertoire was sequenced with immunoSEQ multiplex PCR; TCRdb's copy has only in-frame clones and lacks some. This table holds about 140,000 clones, under 95% found once. The CDR3 spans 13 residues. V was shortened by 3 bases and J by 5 bases, with 8 bases between the two germline ends. The sample is drawn from a study of T cell responses to AZD1222 COVID-19 vaccine. Whole-study findings and limits: Regions 160-218 and 743-854 held dominance among vaccine-associated CD4 TCRs, which spanned spike.

This TCR came from an adult who received the MenACWY meningococcal vaccine as a control. The genes are TRBV12-3 or TRBV12-4 and TRBJ2-1; D might be TRBD2 (5 bases). This specimen consisted of peripheral blood, obtained 28 days after the second dose of the MenACWY control vaccine. CDR3 loop: CASSFPGNNEQFF. CDR3 DNA sequence: TGTGCCAGCAGTTTCCCGGGAAACAATGAGCAGTTCTTC.